This entry concerns a single T cell receptor beta chain. The CDR3 is 12 residues long. Germline CDR1 and CDR2: SQVTM and ANQGSEA. Trimming left V 7 bases short and J 5 bases short, with 14 bases between. The repertoire was sequenced with immunoSEQ multiplex PCR; TCRdb's copy has only in-frame clones and lacks some. The table has under 85,000 clones, around 90% seen once; the top ten hold under 0.5%. These data come from a study of technical replicates of blood from a few donors. J is TRBJ2-5 and V is TRBV29-1; D is possibly TRBD1 (6 bases). Sequenced material: T cells isolated from PBMCs. The receptor comes from a human donor in good health. In nucleotides, the CDR3 is TGCAGCGCCGGGTCAGGGGACGAGACCCAGTACTTC. Residues: CSAGSGDETQYF.